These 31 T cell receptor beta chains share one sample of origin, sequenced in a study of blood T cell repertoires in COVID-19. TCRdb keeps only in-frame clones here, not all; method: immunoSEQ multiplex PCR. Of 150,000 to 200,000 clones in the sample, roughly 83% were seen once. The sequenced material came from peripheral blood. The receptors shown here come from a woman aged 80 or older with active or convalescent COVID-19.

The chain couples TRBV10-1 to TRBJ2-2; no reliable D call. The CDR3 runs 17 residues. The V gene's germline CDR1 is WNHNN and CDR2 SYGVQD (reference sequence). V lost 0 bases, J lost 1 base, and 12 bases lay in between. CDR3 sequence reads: CASSESSWSVNTGELFF. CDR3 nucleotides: TGCGCCAGCAGTGAGTCAAGCTGGTCTGTGAACACCGGGGAGCTGTTTTTT.

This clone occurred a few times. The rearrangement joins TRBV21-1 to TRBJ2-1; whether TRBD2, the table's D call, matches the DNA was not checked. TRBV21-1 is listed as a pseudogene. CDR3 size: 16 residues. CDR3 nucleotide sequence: TGTGCCAGCAGCCCGGGAGGGGGCGGGGCCTACAATGAGCAGTTCTTC. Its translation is CASSPGGGGAYNEQFF.

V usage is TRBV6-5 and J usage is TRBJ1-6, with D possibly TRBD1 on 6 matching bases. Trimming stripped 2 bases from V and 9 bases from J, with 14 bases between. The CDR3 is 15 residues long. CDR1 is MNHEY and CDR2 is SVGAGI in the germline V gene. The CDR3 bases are TGTGCCAGCAGTTACGGGGACACACGGGGTTCACCCCTCCACTTT. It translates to CASSYGDTRGSPLHF.

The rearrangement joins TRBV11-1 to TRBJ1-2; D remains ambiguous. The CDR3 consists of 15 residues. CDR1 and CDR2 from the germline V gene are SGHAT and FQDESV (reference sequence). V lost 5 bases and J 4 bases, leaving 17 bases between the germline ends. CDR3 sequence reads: CASSTSRGSLYGYTF. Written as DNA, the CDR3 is TGTGCCAGCAGCACATCCCGAGGCAGCCTCTATGGCTACACCTTC.

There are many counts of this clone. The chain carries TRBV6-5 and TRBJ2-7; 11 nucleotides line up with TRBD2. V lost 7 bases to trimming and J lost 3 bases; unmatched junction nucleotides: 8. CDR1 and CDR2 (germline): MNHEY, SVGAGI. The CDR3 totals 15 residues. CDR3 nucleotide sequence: TGTGCCAGCAACGCACTAGCGGGGGCATACTACGAGCAGTACTTC. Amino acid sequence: CASNALAGAYYEQYF.

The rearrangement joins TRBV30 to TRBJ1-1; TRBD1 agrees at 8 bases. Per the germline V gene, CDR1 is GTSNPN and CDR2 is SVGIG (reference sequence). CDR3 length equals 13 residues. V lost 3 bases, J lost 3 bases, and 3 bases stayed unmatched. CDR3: CAWRTGDYTEAFF. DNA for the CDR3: TGTGCCTGGAGGACAGGGGACTACACTGAAGCTTTCTTT.

The CDR3, as DNA: TGTGCTAGTGGTATTAAGACAGGTGACATTCAGTACTTC. The encoded protein is CASGIKTGDIQYF. V is TRBV12-5 and J is TRBJ2-4; a weak D match, TRBD1 (6 bases). V lost 5 bases, J lost 8 bases, and 13 bases lay in between. The CDR3 contains 13 residues. Germline values: CDR1 LGHNT, CDR2 FRNRAP. The whole variable domain, remainder taken from reference TRBV12-5 and TRBJ2-4, is DARVTQTPRHKVTEMGQEVTMRCQPILGHNTVFWYRQTMMQGLELLAYFRNRAPLDDSGMPKDRFSAEMPDATLATLKIQPSEPRDSAVYFCASGIKTGDIQYFGAGTRLSVL.

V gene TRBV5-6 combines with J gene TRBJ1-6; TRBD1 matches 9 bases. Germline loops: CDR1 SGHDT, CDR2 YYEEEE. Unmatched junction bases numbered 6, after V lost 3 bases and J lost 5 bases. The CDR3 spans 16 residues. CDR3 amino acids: CASSYRTGVDNSPLHF. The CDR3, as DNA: TGTGCCAGCAGCTATAGGACAGGGGTAGATAATTCACCCCTCCACTTT.

Here the CDR3 reads CASSLVPTSTDTQYF. As DNA, the CDR3 is TGTGCCAGCAGCTTAGTCCCGACTAGCACAGATACGCAGTATTTT. The chain recombines TRBV11-3 with TRBJ2-3; D is undetermined. Trimming removed 1 base at V and 0 bases at J, with 8 bases between. Germline CDR1 SGHNT, CDR2 YENEEA. The CDR3 length is 15 residues. The whole variable domain, filled in from reference TRBV11-3 and TRBJ2-3, reads EAGVVQSPRYKIIEKKQPVAFWCNPISGHNTLYWYLQNLGQGPELLIRYENEEAVDDSQLPKDRFSAERLKGVDSTLKIQPAELGDSAVYLCASSLVPTSTDTQYFGPGTRLTVL.

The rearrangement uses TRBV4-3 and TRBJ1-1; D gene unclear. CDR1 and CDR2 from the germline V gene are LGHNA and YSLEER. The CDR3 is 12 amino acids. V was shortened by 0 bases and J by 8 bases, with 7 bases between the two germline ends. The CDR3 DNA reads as TGCGCCAGCAGCCAAGAGCGGTCGGAAGCTTTCTTT. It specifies CASSQERSEAFF.

CDR3 loop: CASSFGVETQYF. CDR3 in DNA: TGTGCCAGCAGTTTTGGAGTCGAGACCCAGTACTTC. V usage is TRBV12-3 or TRBV12-4 and J usage is TRBJ2-5; the D is unclear. CDR3 length equals 12 residues. The V and J ends lost 3 bases and 5 bases respectively, with 7 bases between them.

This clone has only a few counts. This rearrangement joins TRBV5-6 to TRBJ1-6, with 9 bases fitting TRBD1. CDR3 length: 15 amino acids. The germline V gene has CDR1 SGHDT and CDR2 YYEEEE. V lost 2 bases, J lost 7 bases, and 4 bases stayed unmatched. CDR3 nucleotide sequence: TGTGCCAGCAGCTTCCGGGACAGGGTGAATTCACCCCTCCACTTT. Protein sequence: CASSFRDRVNSPLHF.

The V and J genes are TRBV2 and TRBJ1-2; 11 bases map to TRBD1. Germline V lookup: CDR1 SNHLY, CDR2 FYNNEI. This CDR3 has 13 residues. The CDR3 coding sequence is TGTACTAGTGGTGGACAGGGGGCGACGGGCTACACCTTC. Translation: CTSGGQGATGYTF. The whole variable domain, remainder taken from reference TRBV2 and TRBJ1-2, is EPEVTQTPSHQVTQMGQEVILRCVPISNHLYFYWYRQILGQKVEFLVSFYNNEISEKSEIFDDQFSVERPDGSNFTLKIRSTKLEDSAMYFCTSGGQGATGYTFGSGTRLTVV.

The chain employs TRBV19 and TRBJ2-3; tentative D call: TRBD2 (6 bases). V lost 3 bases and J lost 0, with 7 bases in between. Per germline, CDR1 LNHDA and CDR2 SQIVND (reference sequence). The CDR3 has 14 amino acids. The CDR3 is CASSMSGSTDTQYF. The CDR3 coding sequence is TGTGCCAGTAGTATGAGCGGGAGCACAGATACGCAGTATTTT.

CDR3 loop: CATSREGGYGYTF. CDR3 nucleotide sequence: TGTGCCACCAGCAGAGAAGGGGGCTATGGCTACACCTTC. V and J are TRBV15 and TRBJ1-2; possibly TRBD1 for D (6 bases). Per germline, CDR1 LNHNV and CDR2 YYDKDF (reference sequence). This CDR3 spans 13 amino acids. V gave up 0 bases and J gave up 4 bases, with 6 bases separating them.

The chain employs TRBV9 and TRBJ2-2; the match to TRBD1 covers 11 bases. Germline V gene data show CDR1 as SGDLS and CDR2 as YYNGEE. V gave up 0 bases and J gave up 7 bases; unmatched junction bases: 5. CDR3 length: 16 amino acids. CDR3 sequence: CASSVGTGGSRGELFF. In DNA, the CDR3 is TGTGCCAGCAGCGTAGGGACAGGGGGCAGTCGCGGGGAGCTGTTTTTT.

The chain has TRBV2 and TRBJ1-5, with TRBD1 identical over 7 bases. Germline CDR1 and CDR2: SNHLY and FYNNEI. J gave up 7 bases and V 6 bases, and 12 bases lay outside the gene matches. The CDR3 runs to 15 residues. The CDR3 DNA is TGTGCCAGCAGCGAATATGGGACAGAAGACCAGCCCCAGCATTTT. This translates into CASSEYGTEDQPQHF.

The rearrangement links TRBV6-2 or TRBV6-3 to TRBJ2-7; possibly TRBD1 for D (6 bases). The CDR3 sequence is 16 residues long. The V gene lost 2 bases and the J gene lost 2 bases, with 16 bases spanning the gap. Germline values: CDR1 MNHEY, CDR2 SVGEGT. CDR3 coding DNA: TGTGCCAGCAGTTACCTACCCCGGACAGCTCCCTACGAGCAGTACTTC. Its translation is CASSYLPRTAPYEQYF.

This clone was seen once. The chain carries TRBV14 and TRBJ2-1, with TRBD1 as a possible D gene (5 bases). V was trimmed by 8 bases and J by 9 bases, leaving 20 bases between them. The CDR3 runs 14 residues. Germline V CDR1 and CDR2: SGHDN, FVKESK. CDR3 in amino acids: CASSEGEWRGEQFF. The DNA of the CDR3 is TGTGCCAGCTCAGAAGGGGAATGGCGCGGTGAGCAGTTCTTC.

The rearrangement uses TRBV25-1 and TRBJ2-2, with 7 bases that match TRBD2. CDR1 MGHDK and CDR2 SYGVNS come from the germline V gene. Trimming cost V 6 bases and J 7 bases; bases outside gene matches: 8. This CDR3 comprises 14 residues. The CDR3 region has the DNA TGTGCCAGCAGGGTGGGACTATACTACGGGGAGCTGTTTTTT. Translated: CASRVGLYYGELFF.

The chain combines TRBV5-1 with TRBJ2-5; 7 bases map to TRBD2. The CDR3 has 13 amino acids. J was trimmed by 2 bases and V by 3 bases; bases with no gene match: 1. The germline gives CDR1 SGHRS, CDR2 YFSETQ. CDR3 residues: CASSYSGQETQYF. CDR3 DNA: TGCGCCAGCAGCTATAGCGGGCAAGAGACCCAGTACTTC.

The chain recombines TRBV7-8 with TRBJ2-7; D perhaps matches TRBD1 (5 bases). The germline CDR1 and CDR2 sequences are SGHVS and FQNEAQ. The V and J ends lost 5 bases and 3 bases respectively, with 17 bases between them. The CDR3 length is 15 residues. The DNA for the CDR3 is TGTGCCAGCAGCATCGGACACCCCAGAGGCTACGAGCAGTACTTC. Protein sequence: CASSIGHPRGYEQYF.

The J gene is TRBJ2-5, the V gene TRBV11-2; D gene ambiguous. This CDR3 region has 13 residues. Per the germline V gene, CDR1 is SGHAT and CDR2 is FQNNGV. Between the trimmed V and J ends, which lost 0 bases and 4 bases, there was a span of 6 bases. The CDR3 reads CASSLEFGETQYF. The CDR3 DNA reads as TGTGCCAGCAGCTTAGAATTCGGAGAGACCCAGTACTTC.

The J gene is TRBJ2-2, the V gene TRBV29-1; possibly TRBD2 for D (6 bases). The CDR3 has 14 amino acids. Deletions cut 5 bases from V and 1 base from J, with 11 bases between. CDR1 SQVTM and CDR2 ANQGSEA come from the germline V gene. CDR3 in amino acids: CSVTGLQNTGELFF. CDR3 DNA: TGCAGCGTTACGGGACTTCAGAACACCGGGGAGCTGTTTTTT.

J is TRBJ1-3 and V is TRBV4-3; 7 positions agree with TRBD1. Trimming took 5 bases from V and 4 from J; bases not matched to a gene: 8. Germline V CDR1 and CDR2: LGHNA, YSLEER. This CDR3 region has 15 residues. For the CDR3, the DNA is TGCGCCAGCAGCTTCGGACAGGACGACGGAAACACCATATATTTT. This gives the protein CASSFGQDDGNTIYF.

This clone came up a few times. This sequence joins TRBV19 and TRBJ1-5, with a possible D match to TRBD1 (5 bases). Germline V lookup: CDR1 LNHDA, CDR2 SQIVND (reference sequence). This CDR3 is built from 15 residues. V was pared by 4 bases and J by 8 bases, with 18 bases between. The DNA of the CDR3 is TGTGCCAGTAGTACCCTCGGGGGATCTGGTAAGCCCCAGCATTTT. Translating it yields CASSTLGGSGKPQHF.

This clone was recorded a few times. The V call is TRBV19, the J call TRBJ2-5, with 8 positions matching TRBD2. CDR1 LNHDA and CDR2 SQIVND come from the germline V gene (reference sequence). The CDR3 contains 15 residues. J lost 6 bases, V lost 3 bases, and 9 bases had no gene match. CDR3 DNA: TGTGCCAGTAGTATCTCTAGCGGGCCCTGGAAGACCCAGTACTTC. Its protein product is CASSISSGPWKTQYF.

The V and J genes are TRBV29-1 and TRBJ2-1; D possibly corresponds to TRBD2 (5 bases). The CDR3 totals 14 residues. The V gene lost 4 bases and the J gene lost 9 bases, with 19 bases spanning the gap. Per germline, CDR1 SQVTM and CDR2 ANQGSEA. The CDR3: CSVAVMIALTEQFF. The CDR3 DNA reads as TGCAGCGTTGCAGTAATGATAGCGCTGACTGAGCAGTTCTTC.

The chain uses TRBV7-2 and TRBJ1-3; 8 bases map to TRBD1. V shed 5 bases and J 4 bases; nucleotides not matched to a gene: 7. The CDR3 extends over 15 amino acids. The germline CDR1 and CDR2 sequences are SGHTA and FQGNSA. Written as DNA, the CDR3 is TGTGCCAGCAGCAAGGGACAGGCGGGAGGAAACACCATATATTTT. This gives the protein CASSKGQAGGNTIYF.

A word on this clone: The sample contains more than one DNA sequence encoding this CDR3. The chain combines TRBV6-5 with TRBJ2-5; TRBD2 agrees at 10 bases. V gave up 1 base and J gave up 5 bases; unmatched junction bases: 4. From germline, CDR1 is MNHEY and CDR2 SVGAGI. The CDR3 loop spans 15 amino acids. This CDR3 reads CASSYFSGGKETQYF. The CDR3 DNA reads TGTGCCAGCAGTTACTTTAGCGGGGGGAAGGAGACCCAGTACTTC.

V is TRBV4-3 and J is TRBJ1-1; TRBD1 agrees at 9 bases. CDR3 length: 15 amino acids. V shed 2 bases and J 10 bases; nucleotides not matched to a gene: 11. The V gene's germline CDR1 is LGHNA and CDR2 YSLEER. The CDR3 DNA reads TGCGCCAGCAGCCAAATAAGGGACAGGGTGGGAGTAGCTTTCTTT. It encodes CASSQIRDRVGVAFF.